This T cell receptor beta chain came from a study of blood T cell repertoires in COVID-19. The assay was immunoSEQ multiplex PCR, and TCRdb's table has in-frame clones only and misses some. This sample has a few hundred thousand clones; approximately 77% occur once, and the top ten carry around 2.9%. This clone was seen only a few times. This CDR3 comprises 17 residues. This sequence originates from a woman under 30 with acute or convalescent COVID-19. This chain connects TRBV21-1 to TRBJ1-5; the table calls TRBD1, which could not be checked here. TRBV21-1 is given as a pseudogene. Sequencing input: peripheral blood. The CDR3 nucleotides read TGTGCCAGCAGCAAAGGCGGCAGGGGGAAGAGCAATCAGCCCCAGCATTTT. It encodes CASSKGGRGKSNQPQHF.